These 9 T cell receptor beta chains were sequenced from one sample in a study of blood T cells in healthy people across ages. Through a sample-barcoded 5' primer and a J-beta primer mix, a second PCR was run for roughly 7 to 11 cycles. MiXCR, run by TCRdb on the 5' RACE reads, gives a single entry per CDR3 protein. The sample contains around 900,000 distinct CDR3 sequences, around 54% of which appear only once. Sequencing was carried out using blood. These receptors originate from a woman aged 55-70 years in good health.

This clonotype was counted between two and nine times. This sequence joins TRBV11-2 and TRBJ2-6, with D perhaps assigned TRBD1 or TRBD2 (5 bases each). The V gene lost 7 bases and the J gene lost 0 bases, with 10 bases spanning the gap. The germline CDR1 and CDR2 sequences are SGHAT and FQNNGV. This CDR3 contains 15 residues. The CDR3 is CASNAGSSGANVLTF. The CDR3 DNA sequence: TGTGCCAGCAACGCAGGGAGCTCTGGGGCCAACGTCCTGACTTTC.

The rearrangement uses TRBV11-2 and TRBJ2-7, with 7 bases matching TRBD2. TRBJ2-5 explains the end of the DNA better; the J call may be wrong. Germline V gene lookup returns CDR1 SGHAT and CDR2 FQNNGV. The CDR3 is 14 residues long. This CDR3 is CASSVSSGGETQYF. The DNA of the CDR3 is TGTGCCAGCAGCGTGTCTAGCGGAGGGGAGACCCAGTACTTC.

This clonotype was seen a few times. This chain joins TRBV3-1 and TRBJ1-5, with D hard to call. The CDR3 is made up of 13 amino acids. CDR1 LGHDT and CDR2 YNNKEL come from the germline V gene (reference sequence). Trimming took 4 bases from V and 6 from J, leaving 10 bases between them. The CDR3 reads CASSRRATQPQHF. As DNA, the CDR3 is TGTGCCAGCAGCCGCCGAGCAACTCAGCCCCAGCATTTT.

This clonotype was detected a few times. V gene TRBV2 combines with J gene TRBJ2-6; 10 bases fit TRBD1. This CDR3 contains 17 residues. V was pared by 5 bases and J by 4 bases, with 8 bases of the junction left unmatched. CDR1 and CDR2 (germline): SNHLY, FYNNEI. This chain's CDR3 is CASSLTGGSSGANVLTF. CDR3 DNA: TGTGCCAGCAGTCTGACAGGGGGCAGTTCCGGGGCCAACGTCCTGACTTTC.

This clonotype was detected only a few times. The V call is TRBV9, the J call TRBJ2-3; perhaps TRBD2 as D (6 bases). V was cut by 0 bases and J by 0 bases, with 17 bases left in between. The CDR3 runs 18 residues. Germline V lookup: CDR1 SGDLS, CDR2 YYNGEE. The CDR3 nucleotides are TGTGCCAGCAGCGTAGGCGGGGCCGGCGCGGGTAGCACAGATACGCAGTATTTT. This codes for CASSVGGAGAGSTDTQYF.

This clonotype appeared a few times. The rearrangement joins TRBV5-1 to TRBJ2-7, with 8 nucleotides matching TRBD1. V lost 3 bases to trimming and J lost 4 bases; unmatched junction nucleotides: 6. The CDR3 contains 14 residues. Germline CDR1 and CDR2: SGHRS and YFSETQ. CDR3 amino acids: CASSWTGQEYEQYF. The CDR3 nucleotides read TGCGCCAGCAGCTGGACGGGACAGGAGTACGAGCAGTACTTC. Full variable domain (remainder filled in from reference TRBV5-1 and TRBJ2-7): KAGVTQTPRYLIKTRGQQVTLSCSPISGHRSVSWYQQTPGQGLQFLFEYFSETQRNKGNFPGRFSGRQFSNSRSEMNVSTLELGDSALYLCASSWTGQEYEQYFGPGTRLTVT.

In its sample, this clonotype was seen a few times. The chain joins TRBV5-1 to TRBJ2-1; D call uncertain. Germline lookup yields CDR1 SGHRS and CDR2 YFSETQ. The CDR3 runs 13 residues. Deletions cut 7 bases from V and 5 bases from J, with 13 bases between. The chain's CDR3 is CASQRLPDNEQFF. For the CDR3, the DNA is TGCGCCAGCCAGCGACTCCCTGACAATGAGCAGTTCTTC.

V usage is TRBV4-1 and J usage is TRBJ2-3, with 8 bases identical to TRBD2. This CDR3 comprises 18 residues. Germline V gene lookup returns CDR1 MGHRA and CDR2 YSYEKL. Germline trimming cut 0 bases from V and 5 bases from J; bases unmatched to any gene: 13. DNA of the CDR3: TGCGCCAGCAGCCAAGATTCGGTAGCGGGACTTGGTGGAGATACGCAGTATTTT. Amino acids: CASSQDSVAGLGGDTQYF.

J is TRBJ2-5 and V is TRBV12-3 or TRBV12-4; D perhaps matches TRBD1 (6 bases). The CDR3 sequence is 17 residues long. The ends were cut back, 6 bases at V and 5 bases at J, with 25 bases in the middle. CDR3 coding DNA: TGTGCCAGCAGCCGAGGAGATCATGCGACAGGCCAGGAGACCCAGTACTTC. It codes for CASSRGDHATGQETQYF.